This TCR beta chain is from a study of OX40 agonist ivuxolimab in advanced cancers. A note on this clone: Its specificity is unknown. A junction end diverges from the germline sequence, so it may reflect a read error.

Sequenced by immunoSEQ multiplex PCR; TCRdb stores in-frame clones only, minus some. This repertoire shows tens of thousands of clones, 88% found once; its top ten account for more than 9%. The CDR3 is 15 amino acids. CDR1 is LNHDA, CDR2 SQIVND, per germline (reference sequence). Study-wide results and caveats: Partial responders at 0.1-3.0 mg/kg had among the lowest clonal expansion. Mean expanded clone counts were higher in CD8+ than CD4+ T cells.

The chain carries TRBV19 and TRBJ2-7; D is uncertain. The source of this sequence is an adult with an advanced solid tumor such as melanoma, head and neck, liver or kidney cancer. Sequences were derived from CD4+ or CD8+ T cells sorted from blood, sampled in a trial of the OX40 agonist ivuxolimab. CDR3 sequence reads: CASSINRHPSNEQYF. The CDR3 DNA sequence: TGTGCCAGTAGCATCAACCGACACCCCTCCAACGAGCAGTACTTC.